The present T cell receptor beta chain was sequenced within a study of beta chain features in type 1 diabetes (dated by TCRdb to the late 2010s). Notes on the research overall: Patients and healthy donors did not differ in mean age, gender distribution, total cell number or subset yield. A total of 90 million to 140 million sorted cells were examined across all samples, and RNA yield correlated strongly with the number of cells per subset. In the study, recently diagnosed type 1 diabetes patients and matched healthy donors were compared on the TCRB repertoires of their sorted circulating CD4+ T cell subsets. Regulatory and stem cell-like memory subsets were obtained from only 8 patients and roughly 8 healthy donors, while naive and central memory subsets were obtained from all 30 or so donors.

Each donor gave one peripheral blood draw, averaging approximately 120 mL, which was collected into heparinised tubes. Naive, central memory, regulatory and stem cell-like memory CD4+ T cells were sorted on a BD FACSAria II using a panel including CD45RO, CCR7, CD25, CD127, CD95 and CD27. A purity above 98% was achieved for all sorted populations. PBMCs were isolated immediately by Lymphoprep density gradient centrifugation and stained directly without culture. So that batch effects would be minimized, each experiment stained and sorted samples in pairs, pairing one healthy donor with one patient. The entire amount of isolated RNA was reverse transcribed using the High Capacity cDNA Reverse Transcription Kit, so the sequenced TCRB transcripts were expressed ones. Naive, central memory and regulatory T cell samples underwent deep immunoSEQ sequencing, averaging about 3.3 million total reads per sample. Sorted cells were lysed in RLT buffer, and RNA was extracted using DNase-treated RNeasy Micro or Mini kits according to cell number. To prevent cross-contamination, every cell subset was processed on its own, while patient and healthy donor samples were processed together. TCRB sequences were amplified from cDNA with the immunoSEQ multiplex PCR, producing 87-bp fragments spanning the CDR3 region. Amplicons were sequenced on the Illumina HiSeq platform. The authors processed their data as follows. PCR bias was corrected computationally using synthetic template baselines, and reads within Hamming distance 2 were collapsed, with unmergeable singletons discarded. Reads were aligned against IMGT to assign V, D and J genes, CDR3 length and insertions or deletions at six rearrangement sites. Within each subset, clonotype counts were normalized to the number of sorted cells before true diversity and Gini coefficients were calculated with the tcR R package. Repertoire sharing was quantified using the overlap coefficient calculated on TCRB nucleotide sequences. Out-of-frame TCRB sequences from naive cells were analyzed as a proxy for the pre-selection repertoire. The table was pulled from immuneACCESS by TCRdb, which kept in-frame rearrangements only. Such tables lose some clones; where checked, under half of the loss comes from unresolved V genes, and the rest has no known cause. D and trimming were read from the DNA, whereas the V and J calls and clone size are those reported in that table. Counted in this sample were 450,000 to 600,000 clones; around 30% of them appeared once. The top ten clonotypes cover around 0.065% of the sample.

Results and caveats for the whole study, not just this receptor: PCR might favor shorter templates, but patient and control samples were amplified and corrected together, so any skew would affect both groups equally. Because the HLA sub-analyses included only small numbers of individuals, any influence of HLA type on TCRB rearrangement was left unresolved. Patients with type 1 diabetes made fewer insertions and deleted more nucleotides at VDJ recombination sites, implying thymic rearrangement abnormalities. In all four CD4+ subsets, TCRB CDR3 length was moderately but significantly shorter in type 1 diabetes patients. Naive, central memory and regulatory TCRB repertoires appeared to be more similar among patients than among healthy donors. Because cDNA was sequenced instead of genomic DNA, activated cells with high expression could be over-represented, although the groups did not differ in activation or CD3 levels.

A note on this clone: Its antigen remains unidentified. Per-base quality was not reported, and no clone a single base away is much larger than it.

The receptor comes from a man aged 18 to 29 in good health. Input material: naive CD4+ T cells from blood. The cell subset or site label, as the study defines it: true naive CD4+ T cells.

The CDR3 region reads CAIAPSGGTDTQYF. The DNA sequence is given as TGTGCCATCGCCCCTAGCGGGGGCACAGATACGCAGTATTTT. The V and J genes are TRBV10-3 and TRBJ2-3, with TRBD2 identical over 9 junction bases. For this chain, trimming is 8 bases at the V end and 1 base at the J end, and the number of junction bases without a gene match is 4. Based on the germline V gene, the CDR1 and CDR2 sequences are ENHRY and SYGVKD. From the cysteine up to the phenylalanine, the CDR3 has a length of 14 residues. The CDR3 DNA has 42 bases and is translated from base 1.